This T cell receptor beta chain was identified during a study of T cells after yellow fever vaccination. Study conclusions and caveats: By day 5 rather than day 15, the secondary response had peaked, though it was weaker. The CD4 compartment and the CD8 compartment contained a small share of clonotypes in common.

The ends were cut back, 4 bases at V and 9 bases at J, with 16 bases in the middle. This CDR3 has 14 amino acids. Germline-derived CDR1 and CDR2 are SGHTA and FQGTGA. Remarks on this clonotype: Its cognate antigen is unknown.

TCRdb reanalysed the 5' RACE reads using MiXCR and keeps one entry per CDR3 protein. This table has 400,000 to 650,000 distinct CDR3 sequences, 20% to 25% appearing once. The chain joins TRBV7-3 to TRBJ2-1; the D is unclear. Sequencing was performed on PBMCs, taken roughly 20 days after the first yellow fever vaccination. This clonotype was sampled from a man aged 18 to 29 who received the YFV17D yellow fever vaccine. CDR3 amino acids: CASSSQTALGEQFF. The DNA for the CDR3 is TGTGCCAGCAGCTCCCAAACCGCCCTGGGTGAGCAGTTCTTC.